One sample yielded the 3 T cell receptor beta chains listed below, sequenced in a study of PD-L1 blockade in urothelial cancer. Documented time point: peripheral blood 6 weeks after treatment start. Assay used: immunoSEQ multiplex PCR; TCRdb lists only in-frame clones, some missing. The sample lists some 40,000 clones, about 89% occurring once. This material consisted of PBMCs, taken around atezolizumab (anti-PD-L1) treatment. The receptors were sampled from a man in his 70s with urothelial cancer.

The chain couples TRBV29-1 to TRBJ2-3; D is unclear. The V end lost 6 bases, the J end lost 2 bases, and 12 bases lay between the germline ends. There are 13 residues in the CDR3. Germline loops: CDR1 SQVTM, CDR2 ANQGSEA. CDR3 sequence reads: CSVRSLDTDTQYF. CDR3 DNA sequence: TGCAGCGTACGGTCGCTAGACACAGATACGCAGTATTTT.

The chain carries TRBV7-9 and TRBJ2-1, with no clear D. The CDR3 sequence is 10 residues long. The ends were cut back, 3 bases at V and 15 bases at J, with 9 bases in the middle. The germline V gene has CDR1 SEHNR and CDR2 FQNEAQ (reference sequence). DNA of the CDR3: TGTGCCAGCAGCTTTAATAGTCCGTTCTTC. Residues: CASSFNSPFF.

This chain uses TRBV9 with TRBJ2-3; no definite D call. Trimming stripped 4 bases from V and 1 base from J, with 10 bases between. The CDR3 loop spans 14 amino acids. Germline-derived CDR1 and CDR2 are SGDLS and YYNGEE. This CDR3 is CASSLSQGTDTQYF. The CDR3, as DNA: TGTGCCAGCAGCCTTAGTCAAGGCACAGATACGCAGTATTTT.